The T cell receptor beta chain under discussion was sequenced for a study of cytomegalovirus exposure and HLA in healthy donors. About the study: A previous analysis identified approximately 120 million unique TCR beta sequences derived from about 180 million T cells. Most donors, less than 85% of approximately 400 genotyped, fell in the Caucasian-associated ancestry cluster.

Germline V CDR1 and CDR2: SGHDT, YYEEEE. The V end was cut by 3 bases, the J end by 5 bases, with 9 bases between. The CDR3 totals 13 residues. Comment on this clone: Antigen unknown.

The PCR ran on 60 Vbeta and 13 Jbeta primers. Generated by immunoSEQ multiplex PCR, the TCRdb table keeps only in-frame clones and is missing some. The sample lists 200,000 to 250,000 clones; 75% to 90% were seen once. Study-level findings and limits: Most TCR sequences were seen very rarely across donors, but some public TCRs occurred in many. Reported results showed that the classifier diagnosed cytomegalovirus status with high specificity and sensitivity.

The sequenced sample consisted of PBMCs. The chain has TRBV5-6 and TRBJ1-5; possibly TRBD1 for D (5 bases). This receptor was taken from a woman between 18 and 30 years old in good health and CMV-seronegative. In nucleotides, the CDR3 is TGTGCCAGCAGCTCCGGGGGGGATCAGCCCCAGCATTTT. Its protein product is CASSSGGDQPQHF.